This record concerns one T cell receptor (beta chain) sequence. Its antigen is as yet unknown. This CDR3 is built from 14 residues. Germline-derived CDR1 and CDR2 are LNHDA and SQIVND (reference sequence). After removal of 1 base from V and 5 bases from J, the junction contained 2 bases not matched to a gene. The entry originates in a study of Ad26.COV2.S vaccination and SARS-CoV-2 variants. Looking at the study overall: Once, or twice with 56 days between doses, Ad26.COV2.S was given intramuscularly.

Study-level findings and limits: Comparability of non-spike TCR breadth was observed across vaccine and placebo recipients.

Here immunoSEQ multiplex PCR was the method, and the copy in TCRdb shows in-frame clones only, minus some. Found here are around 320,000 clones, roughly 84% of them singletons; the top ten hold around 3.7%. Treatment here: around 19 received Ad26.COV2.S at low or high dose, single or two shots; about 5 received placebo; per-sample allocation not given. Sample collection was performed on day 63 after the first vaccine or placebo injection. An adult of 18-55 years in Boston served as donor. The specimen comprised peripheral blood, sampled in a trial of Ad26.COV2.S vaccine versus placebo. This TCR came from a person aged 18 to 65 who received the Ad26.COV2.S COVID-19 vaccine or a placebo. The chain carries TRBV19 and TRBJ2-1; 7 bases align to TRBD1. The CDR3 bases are TGTGCCAGTAGTATAGTAGGGACAGACAATGAGCAGTTCTTC. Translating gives CASSIVGTDNEQFF.